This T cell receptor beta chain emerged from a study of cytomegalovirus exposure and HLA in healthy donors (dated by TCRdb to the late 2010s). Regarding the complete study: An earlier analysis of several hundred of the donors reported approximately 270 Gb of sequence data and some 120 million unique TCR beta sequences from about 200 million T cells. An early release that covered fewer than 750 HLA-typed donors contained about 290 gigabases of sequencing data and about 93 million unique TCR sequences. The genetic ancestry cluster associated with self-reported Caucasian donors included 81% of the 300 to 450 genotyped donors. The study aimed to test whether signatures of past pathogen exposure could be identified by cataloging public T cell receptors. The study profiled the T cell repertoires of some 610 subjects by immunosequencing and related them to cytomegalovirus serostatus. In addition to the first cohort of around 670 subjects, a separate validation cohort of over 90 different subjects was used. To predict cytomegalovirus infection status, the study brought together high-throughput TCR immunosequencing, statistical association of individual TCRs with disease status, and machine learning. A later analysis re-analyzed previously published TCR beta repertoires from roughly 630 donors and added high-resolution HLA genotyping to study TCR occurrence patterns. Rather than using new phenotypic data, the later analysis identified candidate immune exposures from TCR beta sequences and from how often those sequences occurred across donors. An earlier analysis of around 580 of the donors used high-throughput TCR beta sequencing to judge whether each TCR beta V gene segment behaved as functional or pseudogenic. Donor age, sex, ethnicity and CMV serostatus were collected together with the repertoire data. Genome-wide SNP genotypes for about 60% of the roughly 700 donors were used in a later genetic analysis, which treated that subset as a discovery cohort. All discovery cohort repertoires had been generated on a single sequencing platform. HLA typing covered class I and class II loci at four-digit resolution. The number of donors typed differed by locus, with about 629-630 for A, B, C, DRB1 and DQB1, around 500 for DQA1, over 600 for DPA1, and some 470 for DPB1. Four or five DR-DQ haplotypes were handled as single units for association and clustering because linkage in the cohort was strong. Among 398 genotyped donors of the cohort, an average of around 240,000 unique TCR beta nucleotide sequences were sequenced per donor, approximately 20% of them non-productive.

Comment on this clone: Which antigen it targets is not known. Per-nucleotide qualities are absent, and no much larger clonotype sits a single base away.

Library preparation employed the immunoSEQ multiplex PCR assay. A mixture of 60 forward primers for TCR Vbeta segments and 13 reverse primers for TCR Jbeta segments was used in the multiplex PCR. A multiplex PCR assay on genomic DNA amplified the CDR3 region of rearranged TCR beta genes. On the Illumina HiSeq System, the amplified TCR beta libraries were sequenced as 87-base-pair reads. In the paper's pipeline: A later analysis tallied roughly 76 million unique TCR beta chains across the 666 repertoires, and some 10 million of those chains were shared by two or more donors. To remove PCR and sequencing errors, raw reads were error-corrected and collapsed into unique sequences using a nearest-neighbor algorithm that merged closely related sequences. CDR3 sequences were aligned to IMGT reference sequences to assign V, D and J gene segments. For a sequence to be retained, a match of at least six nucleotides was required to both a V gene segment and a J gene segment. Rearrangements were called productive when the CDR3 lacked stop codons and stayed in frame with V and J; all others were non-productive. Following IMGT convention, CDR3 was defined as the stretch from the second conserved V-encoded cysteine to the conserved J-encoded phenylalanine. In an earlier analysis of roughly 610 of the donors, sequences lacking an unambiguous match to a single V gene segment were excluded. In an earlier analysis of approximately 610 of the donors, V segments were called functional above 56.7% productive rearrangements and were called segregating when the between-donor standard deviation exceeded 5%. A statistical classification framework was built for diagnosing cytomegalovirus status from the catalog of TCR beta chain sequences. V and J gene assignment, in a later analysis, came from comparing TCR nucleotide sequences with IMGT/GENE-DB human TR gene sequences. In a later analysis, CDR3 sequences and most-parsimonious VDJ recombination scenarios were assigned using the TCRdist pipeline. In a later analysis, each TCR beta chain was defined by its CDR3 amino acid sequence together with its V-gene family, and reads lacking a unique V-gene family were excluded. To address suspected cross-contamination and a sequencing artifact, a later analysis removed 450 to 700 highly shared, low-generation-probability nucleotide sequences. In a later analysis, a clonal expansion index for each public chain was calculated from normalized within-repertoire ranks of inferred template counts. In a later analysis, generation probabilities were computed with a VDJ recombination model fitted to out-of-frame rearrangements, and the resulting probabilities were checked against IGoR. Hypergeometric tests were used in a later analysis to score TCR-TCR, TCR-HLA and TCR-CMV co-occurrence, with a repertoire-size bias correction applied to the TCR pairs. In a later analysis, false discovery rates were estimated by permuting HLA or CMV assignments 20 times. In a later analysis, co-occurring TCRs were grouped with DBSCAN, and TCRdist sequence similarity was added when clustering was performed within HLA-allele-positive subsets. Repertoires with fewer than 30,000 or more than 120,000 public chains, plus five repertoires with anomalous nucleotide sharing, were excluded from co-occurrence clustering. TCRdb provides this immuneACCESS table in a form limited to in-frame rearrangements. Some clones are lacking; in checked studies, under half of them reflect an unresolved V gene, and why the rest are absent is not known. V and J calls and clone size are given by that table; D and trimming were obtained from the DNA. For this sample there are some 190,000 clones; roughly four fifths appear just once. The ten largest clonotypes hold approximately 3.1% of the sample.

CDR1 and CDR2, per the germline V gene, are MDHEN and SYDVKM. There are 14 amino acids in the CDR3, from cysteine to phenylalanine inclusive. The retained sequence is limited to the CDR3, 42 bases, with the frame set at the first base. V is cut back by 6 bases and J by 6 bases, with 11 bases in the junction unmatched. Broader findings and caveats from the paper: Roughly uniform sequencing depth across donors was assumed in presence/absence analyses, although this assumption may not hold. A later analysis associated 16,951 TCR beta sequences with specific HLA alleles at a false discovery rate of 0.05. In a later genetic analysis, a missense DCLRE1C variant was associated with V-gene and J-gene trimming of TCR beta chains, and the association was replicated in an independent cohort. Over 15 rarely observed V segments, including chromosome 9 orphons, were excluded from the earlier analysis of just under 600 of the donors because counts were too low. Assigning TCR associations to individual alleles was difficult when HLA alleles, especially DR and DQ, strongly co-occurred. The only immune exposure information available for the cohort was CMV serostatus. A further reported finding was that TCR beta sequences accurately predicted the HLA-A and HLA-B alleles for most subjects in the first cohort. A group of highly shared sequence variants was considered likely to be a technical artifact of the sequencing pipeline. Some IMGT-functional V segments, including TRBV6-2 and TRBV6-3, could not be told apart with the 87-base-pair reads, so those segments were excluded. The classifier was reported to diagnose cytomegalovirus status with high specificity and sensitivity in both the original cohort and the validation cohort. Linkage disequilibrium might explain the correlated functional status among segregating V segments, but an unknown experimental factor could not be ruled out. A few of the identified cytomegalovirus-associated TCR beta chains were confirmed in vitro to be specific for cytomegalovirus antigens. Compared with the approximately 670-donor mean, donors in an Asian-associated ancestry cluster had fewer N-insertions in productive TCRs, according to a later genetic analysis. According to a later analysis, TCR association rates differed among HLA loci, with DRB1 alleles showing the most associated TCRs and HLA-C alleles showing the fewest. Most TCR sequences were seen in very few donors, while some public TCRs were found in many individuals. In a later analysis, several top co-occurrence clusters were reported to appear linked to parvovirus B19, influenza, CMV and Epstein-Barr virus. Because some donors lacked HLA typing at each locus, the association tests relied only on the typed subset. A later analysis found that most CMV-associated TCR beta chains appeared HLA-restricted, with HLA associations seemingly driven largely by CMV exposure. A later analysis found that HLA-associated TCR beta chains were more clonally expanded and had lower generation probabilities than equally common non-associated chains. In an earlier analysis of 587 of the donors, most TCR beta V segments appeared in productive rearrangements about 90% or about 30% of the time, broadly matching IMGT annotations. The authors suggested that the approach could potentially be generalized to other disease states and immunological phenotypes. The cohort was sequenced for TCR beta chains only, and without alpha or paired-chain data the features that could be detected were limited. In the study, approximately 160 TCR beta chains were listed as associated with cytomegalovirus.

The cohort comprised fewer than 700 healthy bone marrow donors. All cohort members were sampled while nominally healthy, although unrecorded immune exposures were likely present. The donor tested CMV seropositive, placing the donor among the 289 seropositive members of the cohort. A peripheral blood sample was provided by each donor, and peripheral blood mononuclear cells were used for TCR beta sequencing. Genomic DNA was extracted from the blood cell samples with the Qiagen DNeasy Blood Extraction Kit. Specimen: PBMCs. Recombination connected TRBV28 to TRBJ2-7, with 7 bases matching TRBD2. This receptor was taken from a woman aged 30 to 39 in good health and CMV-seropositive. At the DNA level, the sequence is TGTGCCAGCAGCTCACTAGCGTCCCCGTCCGAGCAGTACTTC. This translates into CASSSLASPSEQYF.